This T cell receptor (beta chain) is drawn from a study of CD8+ T cells in alopecia areata. Study background: Treatment of the treated patients consisted of oral tofacitinib, 5 to 10 mg twice daily. Patients in the study were on tofacitinib for 6 to 18 months, then off it for 6 months.

This clone was counted a single time. The antigen is undetermined. Other DNA sequences in this specimen translate into the identical CDR3. Study findings and constraints: Sequenced scalp T cells also include alphabeta T cells resident in normal skin.

The CDR3 covers 14 residues. The V and J ends lost 6 bases and 0 bases, in that order; junction bases with no gene match: 2. CDR1 and CDR2 from the germline V gene are MNHEY and SMNVEV (reference sequence). Alopecia areata patients provided lesional scalp punch biopsies and peripheral blood, both collected for the study. The authors extracted RNA and reverse transcribed it into cDNA as the sequencing template. Profiling relied on immunoSEQ multiplex PCR, and the TCRdb table lists in-frame clones only, not all of them. This sample carries 140,000 to 150,000 clones, over 70% of them seen once, and the ten largest clones take approximately 15%.

The sequence was obtained from a human donor with alopecia areata. This specimen consisted of CD8+ T cells sorted from blood, obtained at week 0. J is TRBJ2-1 and V is TRBV27, with 7 bases matching TRBD1. The CDR3 region is CASSPGGSYNEQFF. CDR3 nucleotides: TGTGCCAGCAGCCCAGGGGGCTCCTACAATGAGCAGTTCTTC.